This T cell receptor (beta chain) came from a study of T cell responses to AZD1222 COVID-19 vaccine. The study's findings and limits: The study reported that nearly half of spike-specific TCRs target unmutated variant regions.

Sequencing was performed with immunoSEQ multiplex PCR; in TCRdb, only in-frame clones are kept and a portion is missing. The repertoire includes about 100,000 clones, about 88% of them detected once, and about 1.7% sits in the top ten. This CDR3 has 15 residues. The germline CDR1 and CDR2 sequences are LGHNA and YSLEER. Between the trimmed V and J ends, which lost 0 bases and 3 bases, there was a span of 12 bases. About this clone itself: No antigen is known for it.

The TCR comes from an adult in good health. The sequenced sample was peripheral blood, obtained on day 0 of AZD1222 vaccination. This chain connects TRBV4-3 to TRBJ2-7; D is undetermined. Written as DNA, the CDR3 is TGCGCCAGCAGCCAAGATATAACGGGCGGCTACGAGCAGTACTTC. Its translation: CASSQDITGGYEQYF.